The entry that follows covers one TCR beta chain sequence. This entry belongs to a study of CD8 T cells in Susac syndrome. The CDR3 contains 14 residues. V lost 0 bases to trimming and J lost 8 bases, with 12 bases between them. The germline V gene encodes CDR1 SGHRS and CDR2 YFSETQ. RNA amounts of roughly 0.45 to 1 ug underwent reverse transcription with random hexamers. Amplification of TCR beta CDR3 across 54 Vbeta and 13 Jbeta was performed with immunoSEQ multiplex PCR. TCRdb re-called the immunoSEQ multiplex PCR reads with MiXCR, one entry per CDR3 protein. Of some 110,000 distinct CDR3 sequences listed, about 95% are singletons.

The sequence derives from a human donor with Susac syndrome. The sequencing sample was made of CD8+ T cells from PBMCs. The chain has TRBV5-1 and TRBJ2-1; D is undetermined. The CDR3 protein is CASSLESGVDEQFF. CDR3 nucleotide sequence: TGCGCCAGCAGCTTGGAATCTGGGGTCGATGAGCAGTTCTTC.